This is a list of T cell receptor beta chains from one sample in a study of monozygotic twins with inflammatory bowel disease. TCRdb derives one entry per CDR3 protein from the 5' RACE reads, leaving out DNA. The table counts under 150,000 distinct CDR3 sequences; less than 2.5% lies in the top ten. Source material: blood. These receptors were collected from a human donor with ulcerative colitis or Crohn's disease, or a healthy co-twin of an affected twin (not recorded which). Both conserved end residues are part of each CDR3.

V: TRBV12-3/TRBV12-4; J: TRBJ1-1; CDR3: CASSLFVTGGTEAFF
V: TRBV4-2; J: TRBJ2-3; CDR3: CASSPGLAGEYTDTQYF
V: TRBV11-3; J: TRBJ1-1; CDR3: CASSLTGDTEAFF
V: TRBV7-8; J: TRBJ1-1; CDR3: CASSGDRGRGLNTEAFF
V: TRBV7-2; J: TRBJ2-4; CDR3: CASSLGWGGNIQYF
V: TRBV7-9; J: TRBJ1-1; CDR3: CARTPGAANTEAFF
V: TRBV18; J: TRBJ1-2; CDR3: CASSSGQSYGYTF
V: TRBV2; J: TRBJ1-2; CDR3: CASRRDGQGAGGYTF
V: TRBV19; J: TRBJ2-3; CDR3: CASSGERGGPSTDTQYF
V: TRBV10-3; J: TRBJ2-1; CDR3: CAISESPAGGPGNEQFF
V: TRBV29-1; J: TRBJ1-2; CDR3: CSVAQPTNYGYTF
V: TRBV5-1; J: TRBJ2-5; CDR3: CASSFHSGAQETQYF
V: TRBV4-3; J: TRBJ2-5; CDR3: CASSSRANGRETQYF
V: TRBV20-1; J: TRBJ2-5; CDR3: CSARDRRQVHSRLMETQYF
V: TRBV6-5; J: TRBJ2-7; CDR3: CASSSPSQGTYEQYF
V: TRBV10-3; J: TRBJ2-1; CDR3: CAIREISDNEQFF
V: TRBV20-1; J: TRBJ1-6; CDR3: CSARDIEQQHSPLHF
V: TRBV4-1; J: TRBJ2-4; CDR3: CASSRGPQGLGNIQYF
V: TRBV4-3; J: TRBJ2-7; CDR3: CVSSLNAGRDRVYEQYF
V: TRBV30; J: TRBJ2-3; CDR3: CAWSVFGRGGPDTQYF
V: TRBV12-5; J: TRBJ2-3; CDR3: CASGFGTSGGFTDTQYF
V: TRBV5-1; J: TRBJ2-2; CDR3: CASSSVGARANTGELFF
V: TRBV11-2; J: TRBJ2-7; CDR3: CASTKRGLAGGSSYEQYF
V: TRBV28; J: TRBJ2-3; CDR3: CASQVGGFTDTQYF
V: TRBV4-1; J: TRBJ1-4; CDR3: CASSRTLQGPANEKLFF
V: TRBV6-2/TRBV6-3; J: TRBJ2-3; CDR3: CASSYFYSGERQGRADTQYF
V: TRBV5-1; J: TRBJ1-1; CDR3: CASSLVGFGYTEAFF
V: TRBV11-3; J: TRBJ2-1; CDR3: CASSFDRQADEQFF
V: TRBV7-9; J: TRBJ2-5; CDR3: CASSPGTRIFQETQYF
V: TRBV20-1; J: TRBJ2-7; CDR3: CSARQPGLSSYEQYF
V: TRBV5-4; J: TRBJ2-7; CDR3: CASRPSGGASPQYF
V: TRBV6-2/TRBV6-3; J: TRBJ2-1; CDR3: CASSSGRNNEQFF
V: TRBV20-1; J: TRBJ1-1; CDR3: CSARPQGLNTEAFF
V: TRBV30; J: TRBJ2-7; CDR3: CAWSRTLDRVYEQYF
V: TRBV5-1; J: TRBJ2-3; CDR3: CASSLAPSGTTDTQYF
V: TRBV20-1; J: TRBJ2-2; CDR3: CSARDWGPGELFF
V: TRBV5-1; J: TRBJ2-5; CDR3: CASSTGQGAEETQYF
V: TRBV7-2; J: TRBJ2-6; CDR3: CASSPPNSGANVLTF
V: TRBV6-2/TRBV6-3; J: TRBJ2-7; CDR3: CASSYSGFYEQYF
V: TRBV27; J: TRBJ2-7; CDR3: CASSRGQGASHEQYF
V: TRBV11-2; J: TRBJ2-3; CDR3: CASSWTMTGASADTQYF
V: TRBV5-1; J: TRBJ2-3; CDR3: CASSLIGDTQYF
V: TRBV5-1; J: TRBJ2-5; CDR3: CASSPWDRKETQYF
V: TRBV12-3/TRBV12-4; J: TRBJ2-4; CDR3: CASSQSSGTSGGPWNIQYF
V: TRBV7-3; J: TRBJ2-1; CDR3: CASSLESGGGADNEQFF
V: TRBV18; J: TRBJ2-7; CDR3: CASSPWDEGYEQYF
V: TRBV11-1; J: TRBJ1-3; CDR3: CASSLEDSRGNTIYF
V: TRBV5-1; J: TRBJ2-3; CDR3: CASSSKLEAATDTQYF
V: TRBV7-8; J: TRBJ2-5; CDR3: CASSFGEAETQYF
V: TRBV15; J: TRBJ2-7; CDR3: CATSSQGTPYEQYF
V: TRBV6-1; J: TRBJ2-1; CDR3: CGSRDRGWYNEQFF
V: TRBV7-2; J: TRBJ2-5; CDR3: CASSFVPSGGQETQYF
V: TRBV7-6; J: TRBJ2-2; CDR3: CASSLLARPSGDTGELFF
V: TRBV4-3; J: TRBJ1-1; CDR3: CASSHGGQVNTEAFF
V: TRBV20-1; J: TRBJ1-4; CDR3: CSARYGNNEKLFF